This T cell receptor (beta chain) was sequenced for a study of T cells in Graves' hyperthyroidism and ophthalmopathy. This clonotype was counted ten times or more. The CDR3 covers 13 residues. Per the germline V gene, CDR1 is LNHDA and CDR2 is SQIVND (reference sequence). V lost 3 bases and J lost 8, with 13 bases in between. A Clinical Activity Score of at least 3, a NOSPECS grade of at least 4 and a duration under 3 months were recorded in the ophthalmopathy patients. Investigators excluded patients with uncontrolled infection, other autoimmune disease, pregnancy or lactation. Diagnosing involved the use of clinical symptoms, serum thyroxine and TRAb, thyroid ultrasound and orbital computed tomography. The PBMCs studied were ones that came from 8 to 10 ml fresh peripheral blood. The CDR3 regions of TCR beta were amplified from RNA transcripts. The HTBI primer set was used in a first-round RT-PCR of the TCR CDR3. Using its own MiXCR run on the multiplex PCR reads, TCRdb lists one record per CDR3 protein. Of 500,000 to 750,000 distinct CDR3 sequences in the sample, 14% were seen once.

This chain links TRBV19 with TRBJ1-1; D call uncertain. Input material: blood. This receptor was taken from a young woman with Graves' ophthalmopathy. CDR3 nucleotide sequence: TGTGCCAGTAGTATTCTGGTCCCTGCGGAAGCTTTCTTT. Translation: CASSILVPAEAFF.